Listed here are 4 T cell receptor beta chains from one sample, sequenced in a study of cytomegalovirus exposure and HLA in healthy donors. Primers included in the PCR were 60 Vbeta and 13 Jbeta primers. The repertoire was sequenced with immunoSEQ multiplex PCR; TCRdb's copy has only in-frame clones and lacks some. The table has 140,000 or so clones, about three quarters seen once; the top ten hold 1.5% to 2%. The source material was PBMCs. Receptors originate from a young woman in good health and CMV-seronegative.

The rearrangement uses TRBV7-6 and TRBJ2-5; a possible D gene is TRBD2 (6 bases). Trimming took off 5 bases at V and 3 bases at J, with 10 bases between the two ends. CDR3 size: 13 residues. Germline CDR1 is SGHVS and CDR2 is FNYEAQ. This CDR3 is CASSGGIEETQYF. For the CDR3, the DNA is TGTGCCAGCAGCGGGGGGATAGAAGAGACCCAGTACTTC. Drawing the rest from reference TRBV7-6 and TRBJ2-5, the complete variable domain is GAGVSQSPRYKVTKRGQDVALRCDPISGHVSLYWYRQALGQGPEFLTYFNYEAQQDKSGLPNDRFSAERPEGSISTLTIQRTEQRDSAMYRCASSGGIEETQYFGPGTRLLVL.

This chain joins TRBV2 and TRBJ2-5; the match to TRBD2 covers 9 bases. Germline trimming cut 4 bases from V and 5 bases from J; bases unmatched to any gene: 8. The CDR3 totals 15 residues. Per the germline V gene, CDR1 is SNHLY and CDR2 is FYNNEI. The CDR3 is CASSVLRGGRETQYF. The CDR3 coding sequence is TGTGCCAGCAGTGTCTTGCGGGGGGGCCGGGAGACCCAGTACTTC.

In its sample, this clone was seen a few times. This chain links TRBV11-2 with TRBJ2-5; D may be TRBD1 (6 bases). This CDR3 has 15 amino acids. Germline V lookup: CDR1 SGHAT, CDR2 FQNNGV. Trimming removed 3 bases at V and 1 base at J, with 12 bases between. CDR3 coding DNA: TGTGCCAGCAGCTTTTATATGGGGGCCCAAGAGACCCAGTACTTC. Protein: CASSFYMGAQETQYF. Based on the CDR3 plus reference TRBV11-2 and TRBJ2-5, the full variable domain is EAGVAQSPRYKIIEKRQSVAFWCNPISGHATLYWYQQILGQGPKLLIQFQNNGVVDDSQLPKDRFSAERLKGVDSTLKIQPAKLEDSAVYLCASSFYMGAQETQYFGPGTRLLVL.

The chain is built from TRBV28 and TRBJ2-1; 11 nucleotides align to TRBD2. The CDR3 covers 15 residues. CDR1 and CDR2 from the germline V gene are MDHEN and SYDVKM. V dropped 6 bases and J dropped 6; count of bases not matched to a gene: 7. Here the CDR3 reads CASSLLAGVGNEQFF. The CDR3 nucleotides are TGTGCCAGCAGCCTACTAGCGGGAGTAGGCAATGAGCAGTTCTTC.